The rows below give T cell receptor beta chains drawn from one sample of a study of a mutant IDH1 vaccine in newly diagnosed glioma. Their antigens are not known. This table comes from immunoSEQ multiplex PCR, and its TCRdb copy is limited to in-frame clones, with some not included. The sample consists of around 50,000 clones, 65% to 80% of them appearing once. Source: PBMCs, taken from a glioma patient whose treatment included an IDH1 peptide vaccine. Every receptor here comes from a man aged 35 to 55 with glioma. Both conserved end residues are part of each CDR3. D genes are given only for firm matches. Size values are once, few and many counts, or a class for expanded clones, and some rows have none.

d_call	clone_size	j_call	v_call	cdr3_nt	cdr3_aa
.	.	TRBJ1-1	TRBV20-1	TGCAGTACGGACGTGAACACTGAAGCTTTCTTT	CSTDVNTEAFF
TRBD1	.	TRBJ1-1	TRBV9	TGTGCCAGCAGCGCCACAGGGGGCGGTGAAGCTTTCTTT	CASSATGGGEAFF
TRBD1	.	TRBJ2-2	TRBV6-5	TGTGCCAGCAGTTACTCACCAGGGGGCAGAACCGGGGAGCTGTTTTTT	CASSYSPGGRTGELFF
.	.	TRBJ1-6	TRBV5-1	TGCGCCAGCAGCTTCGAGCCCTTAAACTCCTATAATTCACCCCTCCACTTT	CASSFEPLNSYNSPLHF
.	.	TRBJ1-5	TRBV2	TGTGCCAGCAAGGAAGACATTAGCAATCAGCCCCAGCATTTT	CASKEDISNQPQHF
TRBD1	few	TRBJ2-7	TRBV10-1	TGCGCCAGCAGCCAGGACAGGGACTCCTACGAGCAGTACTTC	CASSQDRDSYEQYF
.	.	TRBJ1-1	TRBV2	TGTGCCAGCAGGCAGTTCCCAGCGGCCACTGAAGCTTTCTTT	CASRQFPAATEAFF
.	.	TRBJ1-1	TRBV29-1	TGCAGCGTTTCCAGAAGCTTAGGGTCTTTCTTT	CSVSRSLGSFF
TRBD1	.	TRBJ1-1	TRBV30	TGTGCCTGGAGCGTGGACAGGGGTTTCACTGAAGCTTTCTTT	CAWSVDRGFTEAFF
TRBD2	.	TRBJ2-1	TRBV7-8	TGTGCCAGCAGCTCTCGTTTCGCCACTAGCGGGGGGACGAGTCACAATGAGCAGTTCTTC	CASSSRFATSGGTSHNEQFF
.	.	TRBJ1-1	TRBV7-9	TGTGCCAGCAGCTTATTCGGCGGTGAAGCTTTCTTT	CASSLFGGEAFF
.	.	TRBJ1-4	TRBV6-1	TGTGCCAGCAGCGGGGGGAGGGAAAAACTGTTTTTT	CASSGGREKLFF
TRBD1	.	TRBJ2-5	TRBV19	TGTGCCAGTAGTAGAACAGCAGGGGGGACCCAGTACTTC	CASSRTAGGTQYF
.	few	TRBJ1-1	TRBV29-1	TGCAGCGTTGTCCTACGGACTGAAGCTTTCTTT	CSVVLRTEAFF
.	.	TRBJ2-2	TRBV15	TGTGCCACCAGCAAAGACCCCCTGGTGAGGGAGCTGTTTTTT	CATSKDPLVRELFF
.	few	TRBJ1-1	TRBV5-4	TGTGCCAGCAGCAATAACAGGGATATCACTGAAGCTTTCTTT	CASSNNRDITEAFF
.	.	TRBJ1-1	TRBV11-2	TGTGCCAGCAGTAAATCCCGGGACCTTTCTGAAGCTTTCTTT	CASSKSRDLSEAFF
.	.	TRBJ1-2	TRBV7-9	TGTGCCAGCAGCTTTGCTCAGAATGGCTACACCTTC	CASSFAQNGYTF
.	.	TRBJ2-7	TRBV7-8	TGTGCCAGCAGCTTACAGGGAGGCTCCTACGAGCAGTACTTC	CASSLQGGSYEQYF
.	once	TRBJ1-2	TRBV30	TGTGCCTGGAGTGGGAATGGTAACTATGGCTACACCTTC	CAWSGNGNYGYTF
TRBD1	few	TRBJ1-2	TRBV4-2	TGTGCCAGCAGACCCGACAGGGGAGGCGGCTACACCTTC	CASRPDRGGGYTF
.	.	TRBJ1-2	TRBV5-1	TGCGCCAGCAGTTCTACCCCCGGGGACTATGGCTACACCTTC	CASSSTPGDYGYTF
.	.	TRBJ2-7	TRBV10-3	TGTGCCATCAGTGAGGGGGAGAAAGGGGGCTACGAGCAGTACTTC	CAISEGEKGGYEQYF
.	.	TRBJ1-1	TRBV4-1	TGCGCCAGCAGCCACGGGGCCGGCACTGAAGCTTTCTTT	CASSHGAGTEAFF
.	.	TRBJ1-1	TRBV5-1	TGCGCCAGCAGCTCGACCGGGGTGAACACTGAAGCTTTCTTT	CASSSTGVNTEAFF
.	.	TRBJ1-2	TRBV7-9	TGTGCCAGCAGCTTACAGGGTGGCGGCTATGGCTACACCTTC	CASSLQGGGYGYTF
TRBD2	.	TRBJ2-3	TRBV5-1	TGCGCCAGCAAGCGGGGGGAGATTACAGATACGCAGTATTTT	CASKRGEITDTQYF
.	once	TRBJ2-5	TRBV9	TGTGCCAGCAGCCGCGGGGAGGTTGAGACCCAGTACTTC	CASSRGEVETQYF
TRBD1	.	TRBJ2-1	TRBV5-4	TGTGCCAGCAGCTTTGACAGGGGGCCCTACAATGAGCAGTTCTTC	CASSFDRGPYNEQFF
.	.	TRBJ2-3	TRBV6-5	TGTGCCAGCAGGCCCGGAGTTGGGACAGATACGCAGTATTTT	CASRPGVGTDTQYF
.	.	TRBJ2-7	TRBV5-1	TGCGCCAGCAACTGGGGCAACAACTACGAGCAGTACTTC	CASNWGNNYEQYF
TRBD1	.	TRBJ2-5	TRBV6-6	TGTGCCAGCAGTTACTCGGTCCAGGGGGCCCAGTACTTC	CASSYSVQGAQYF
.	few	TRBJ1-5	TRBV10-3	TGTGCCATCAGTGGGGACAGCAATCAGCCCCAGCATTTT	CAISGDSNQPQHF
.	.	TRBJ1-2	TRBV5-8	TGTGCCAGCAGCTTCGGGACTGCGGATGGCTACACCTTC	CASSFGTADGYTF
.	.	TRBJ2-1	TRBV6-1	TGTGCCAGATCGACAGTTGAGCAGTTCTTC	CARSTVEQFF
.	.	TRBJ1-5	TRBV11-2	TGTGCCAGCAGCTTAGGTGGGAGCAATCAGCCCCAGCATTTT	CASSLGGSNQPQHF
TRBD2	.	TRBJ2-7	TRBV6-6	TGTGCCAGCAGGCCAACTAGCGGGGGGCGGTACGAGCAGTACTTC	CASRPTSGGRYEQYF
.	.	TRBJ2-7	TRBV10-1	TGCGCCAATCCGTGGGACCGGGGATACTACGAGCAGTACTTC	CANPWDRGYYEQYF
.	.	TRBJ2-2	TRBV27	TGTGCCAGCAGTTTAGTGGGGTCCGGGGAGCTGTTTTTT	CASSLVGSGELFF
TRBD2	.	TRBJ2-3	TRBV30	TGTGCCTGGAGTGTAAGGTGGCTAGCGGGGGGGCTTGGAGATACGCAGTATTTT	CAWSVRWLAGGLGDTQYF
.	once	TRBJ1-2	TRBV5-1	TGCGCCAGCAGCTTGGACAGGGTCCATGGCTACACCTTC	CASSLDRVHGYTF
.	.	TRBJ1-1	TRBV11-2	TGTGCCAGCAGCTTAGTCGGTGGGCTAAGGCAGCCGAGAGAAGCTTTCTTT	CASSLVGGLRQPREAFF
.	.	TRBJ2-1	TRBV9	TGTGCCAGCAGCGTAGCCGACAACAATGAGCAGTTCTTC	CASSVADNNEQFF
.	.	TRBJ1-1	TRBV6-5	TGTGCCAGCAGTTACGGTCTGCGGATCACTGAAGCTTTCTTT	CASSYGLRITEAFF
TRBD1	.	TRBJ1-2	TRBV2	TGTGCCAGCAGAGGACAGGGGGTAGTCTATGGCTACACCTTC	CASRGQGVVYGYTF
.	.	TRBJ1-2	TRBV13	TGTGCCAGCAGCAAACGGACCCTTGGAGGAGGCTACACCTTC	CASSKRTLGGGYTF
TRBD1	.	TRBJ2-7	TRBV6-5	TGTGCCAGCAGTTACGGGACAGGGGGCTACGAGCAGTACTTC	CASSYGTGGYEQYF
TRBD1	few	TRBJ1-1	TRBV29-1	TGCAGCGCTCAGACAGGGTTGGGCACTGAAGCTTTCTTT	CSAQTGLGTEAFF